A selection of T cell receptor beta chains follows, all from one sample in a study of blood T cell repertoires in COVID-19. Sequencing was performed with immunoSEQ multiplex PCR; in TCRdb, only in-frame clones are kept and a portion is missing. The sample consists of about 71,000 clones, about 81% of them appearing once. Sequenced: peripheral blood. The receptors stem from a woman at least 80 years old with acute or convalescent COVID-19. Each CDR3 is given with its conserved first and last residue. The D gene is left open where the match is weak. Clone size is not always given. Where it is, it says once, few, many or a class for expanded clones.

15,-,TRBV6-2/TRBV6-3,TRBJ2-7,-,TGTGCCAGCAGTTACCCTCAGACAGGTACCTACGAGCAGTACTTC,CASSYPQTGTYEQYF
16,-,TRBV28,TRBJ2-7,-,TGTGCCAGCAGCCCTCTCGGTGGCGGGCGGACGTACGAGCAGTACTTC,CASSPLGGGRTYEQYF
15,-,TRBV18,TRBJ1-1,-,TGTGCCAGCTCACCTTACGGACAGTTGAACACTGAAGCTTTCTTT,CASSPYGQLNTEAFF
14,-,TRBV12-5,TRBJ2-7,TRBD1,TGTGCTAGTGGTCAACAGGGGCTGGGCTACGAGCAGTACTTC,CASGQQGLGYEQYF
15,few,TRBV5-1,TRBJ2-1,TRBD2,TGCGCCAGCAGCTCACTAGCGGGATGGGGCGATGAGCAGTTCTTC,CASSSLAGWGDEQFF
12,-,TRBV3-1/TRBV3-2,TRBJ2-7,-,TGTGCCAGCAGCCGGGACACCTACGAGCAGTACTTC,CASSRDTYEQYF
14,-,TRBV9,TRBJ2-1,TRBD2,TGTGCCAGCAGCGTTAGTAGCGGGACTACTGAGCAGTTCTTC,CASSVSSGTTEQFF
15,-,TRBV27,TRBJ1-1,-,TGTGCCAGCAGTTTATCGGGGGGGATGAACACTGAAGCTTTCTTT,CASSLSGGMNTEAFF
15,-,TRBV5-5,TRBJ1-5,-,TGTGCCAGCAGCGCCGCGGGGTTTAGCAATCAGCCCCAGCATTTT,CASSAAGFSNQPQHF
15,-,TRBV3-1/TRBV3-2,TRBJ1-6,-,TGTGCCAGCAGCCTCGGACAACCAGGCAACTCACCCCTCCACTTT,CASSLGQPGNSPLHF
15,few,TRBV3-1/TRBV3-2,TRBJ2-7,TRBD1,TGTGCCAGCAGACGCACAGGGGCCCGCCGGGGCGAGCAGTACTTC,CASRRTGARRGEQYF
15,few,TRBV5-6,TRBJ1-1,TRBD1,TGTGCCAGCAGCAGGCGACAGGGTTTGGCCACTGAAGCTTTCTTT,CASSRRQGLATEAFF
15,-,TRBV9,TRBJ2-5,TRBD2,TGTGCCAGCAGCGTAGCTAGCGGGATGGTAGAGACCCAGTACTTC,CASSVASGMVETQYF
17,once,TRBV5-4,TRBJ2-7,TRBD1,TGTGCCAGCAGCAAGGGGGGGGCGGGACAGGGAGCATACGAGCAGTACTTC,CASSKGGAGQGAYEQYF